This passage covers 23 T cell receptor beta chains from one sample sequenced in a study of glioma-infiltrating T cells. Using RNA template, CDR3s of TCR alpha and beta were amplified with iRepertoire arm-PCR. Via MiXCR, TCRdb re-called the multiplex PCR reads, giving one row per CDR3 protein. This table has over 100,000 distinct CDR3 sequences, less than 30% appearing once. Material: glioma tissue, nonneoplastic brain tissue, or PBMCs (not recorded which). These TCRs come from a human donor with low-grade glioma or glioblastoma, undergoing nonglioma brain surgery, or in good health (not recorded which).

A remark on this clonotype: With a much larger clone just one base away, this may be a read error. The V call is TRBV4-2, the J call TRBJ2-5, with D maybe TRBD2 (5 bases). The V gene's germline CDR1 is LGHNA and CDR2 YNFKEQ. There are 14 residues in the CDR3. The CDR3 nucleotides read TGTGCCAGCAGCCTCCCCCAGAGGGCAGGTGAGCAGTCCTTC. It specifies CASSLPQRAGEQSF.

This clonotype was observed once. This sequence may be a read error, since a much larger clone differs from it by one base. This chain uses TRBV10-3 with TRBJ2-1, with D unresolved. CDR3 length equals 13 residues. CDR1 and CDR2 from the germline V gene are ENHRY and SYGVKD. CDR3 residues: CAISRAFYNEKFF. The CDR3 bases are TGTGCCATCAGTCGGGCGTTTTACAATGAGAAGTTCTTC.

With regard to this clonotype: A much larger clone differs by one base, so this may be a read error. V is TRBV7-9 and J is TRBJ1-4; 9 bases agree with TRBD1. V lost 5 bases to trimming and J lost 7 bases; unmatched junction nucleotides: 5. The CDR3 is made up of 14 amino acids. CDR1 and CDR2 (germline): SEHNR, FQNEAQ (reference sequence). The chain's CDR3 is CASSPGTGSEKLFF. CDR3 sequence (DNA): TGTGCCAGCAGCCCCGGGACAGGGAGTGAAAAACTGTTTTTT.

This clonotype showed up many times. The chain has TRBV4-2 and TRBJ2-1; 11 nucleotides agree with TRBD2. The CDR3 covers 18 residues. Germline CDR1 LGHNA, CDR2 YNFKEQ. The J segment lost 5 bases and the V segment lost 5 bases, leaving 14 bases of the junction unmatched. CDR3 protein: CASSDQTSGVLGDNEQFF. In DNA, the CDR3 is TGTGCCAGCAGCGACCAGACTAGCGGGGTCCTAGGGGACAATGAGCAGTTCTTC.

This clonotype was found many times. The chain employs TRBV12-3 or TRBV12-4 and TRBJ1-2, with D hard to call. Between the trimmed V and J ends, which lost 5 bases and 4 bases, there was a span of 14 bases. The CDR3 is 14 residues long. The CDR3 region is CASSPQALPYGYTF. CDR3 coding DNA: TGTGCCAGCAGTCCTCAGGCCCTCCCCTATGGCTACACCTTC.

Ten or more counts support this clonotype. The chain joins TRBV6-2 or TRBV6-3 to TRBJ1-5, with 9 bases fitting TRBD1. Germline V gene data show CDR1 as MNHEY and CDR2 as SVGEGT. V lost 5 bases, J lost 7 bases, and 3 bases stayed unmatched. This CDR3 is 13 amino acids long. CDR3: CASSTGGQQPQHF. The CDR3 bases are TGTGCCAGCAGTACAGGGGGCCAACAGCCCCAGCATTTT.

For this clonotype: Just one base apart from a much larger clone, this may be a read error. This rearrangement joins TRBV6-4 to TRBJ2-7; D remains unclear. V lost 4 bases and J lost 3, with 10 bases in between. The length of the CDR3 is 13 residues. CDR1 and CDR2 (germline): MRHNA, SNTAGT. The CDR3: CASSGSEYYEQYF. Here the CDR3 DNA reads TGTGCCAGCAGTGGCTCCGAGTACTACGAGCAGTACTTC.

Comments on this clonotype: A much larger clone lies one base from this, so it may be a read error. This rearrangement joins TRBV20-1 to TRBJ2-7; 12 nucleotides line up with TRBD2. Germline V gene data show CDR1 as DFQATT and CDR2 as SNEGSKA (reference sequence). The CDR3 loop spans 16 amino acids. V gave up 1 base and J gave up 6 bases; unmatched junction bases: 10. This CDR3 reads CSARGPRTSGKFEQYF. In DNA, the CDR3 is TGCAGTGCTAGAGGCCCTCGGACTAGCGGGAAATTCGAGCAGTACTTC.

The table lists this clonotype with many counts. The J gene is TRBJ1-2, the V gene TRBV10-3; no reliable D call. The germline gives CDR1 ENHRY, CDR2 SYGVKD. Trimming removed 0 bases at V and 2 bases at J, with 7 bases between. The CDR3 runs to 14 residues. The CDR3 sequence: CAISESHTNYGYTF. The CDR3 bases are TGTGCCATCAGTGAGTCCCACACAAACTATGGCTACACCTTC.

The rearrangement links TRBV12-3 or TRBV12-4 to TRBJ2-2, with a possible D match to TRBD1 (6 bases). The CDR3 loop spans 14 amino acids. V lost 7 bases, J lost 6 bases, and 15 bases lay in between. The CDR3 loop reads CASTLQGLAGELFF. The DNA of the CDR3 is TGTGCCAGCACCTTGCAGGGGTTGGCCGGGGAGCTGTTTTTT.

This clonotype was seen many times. The rearrangement uses TRBV10-3 and TRBJ2-3; 8 bases map to TRBD1. With V trimmed by 4 bases and J by 4 bases, 4 bases remained unmatched. This CDR3 is 14 amino acids long. CDR1 ENHRY and CDR2 SYGVKD come from the germline V gene. CDR3 coding DNA: TGTGCCATCAGTGGGACAGGGCCGGCAGATACGCAGTATTTT. Translating it yields CAISGTGPADTQYF.

This clonotype was observed at least ten times. V usage is TRBV20-1 and J usage is TRBJ2-1, with 8 bases that match TRBD2. The CDR3 runs 16 residues. From germline, CDR1 is DFQATT and CDR2 SNEGSKA (reference sequence). V lost 0 bases and J lost 4; bases outside the gene matches: 8. The CDR3 loop reads CSARDRLSGGYNEQFF. In DNA form, the CDR3 reads TGCAGTGCTAGAGATCGTTTAAGCGGGGGTTACAATGAGCAGTTCTTC.

The chain combines TRBV11-2 with TRBJ2-1, with D uncertain. The germline V gene encodes CDR1 SGHAT and CDR2 FQNNGV. The CDR3 is 11 amino acids. Trimming removed 8 bases at V and 7 bases at J, with 9 bases between. CDR3 protein: CASDWRNEQFF. Written as DNA, the CDR3 is TGTGCCAGCGATTGGAGAAATGAGCAGTTCTTC.

Ten or more counts support this clonotype. This chain joins TRBV20-1 and TRBJ2-7; D gene uncertain. This CDR3 has 12 residues. V shed 6 bases and J shed 4 bases, with 13 bases lying between them. CDR1 and CDR2 from the germline V gene are DFQATT and SNEGSKA (reference sequence). The CDR3 sequence is CSACPSKYEQYF. DNA for the CDR3: TGCAGTGCCTGTCCCAGTAAATACGAGCAGTACTTC.

This clonotype was recorded a few times. V usage is TRBV3-1 and J usage is TRBJ2-7; 8 nucleotides agree with TRBD1. This CDR3 region has 15 residues. Germline CDR1 is LGHDT and CDR2 is YNNKEL (reference sequence). The V segment lost 4 bases and the J segment 6 bases; nucleotides outside the gene matches: 11. The CDR3 DNA reads TGTGCCAGCAGCCTCATCGTCGGGACAGGTTCCGAGCAGTACTTC. Translation gives CASSLIVGTGSEQYF.

Points on this clonotype: Since a much larger clone is just one base distant, this may be a read error. This chain connects TRBV2 to TRBJ2-4, with 8 bases aligning to TRBD1. Germline V gene sequence: CDR1 SNHLY, CDR2 FYNNEI. V shed 9 bases and J 5 bases; nucleotides not matched to a gene: 6. CDR3 size: 13 residues. CDR3 amino acids: CASSLDRENIQYF. CDR3 DNA sequence: TGTGCCAGTTCCCTGGACAGGGAAAACATTCAGTACTTC.

Regarding this clonotype: This could be a read error, since a much larger clone is one nucleotide away. This chain uses TRBV11-1 with TRBJ2-7, with 7 bases fitting TRBD1. The CDR3 extends over 12 amino acids. Germline values: CDR1 SGHAT, CDR2 FQDESV (reference sequence). V was clipped by 5 bases and J by 8 bases; unmatched bases: 6. Here the CDR3 reads CASSIGTVKQYF. The CDR3 region has the DNA TGTGCCAGCAGCATCGGGACAGTCAAGCAGTACTTC.

To note about this clonotype: One base away lies a much larger clone, so this may be a sequencing read error. The chain links TRBV7-9 to TRBJ2-7; a possible D gene is TRBD1 (5 bases). This CDR3 has 14 amino acids. V was clipped by 5 bases and J by 7 bases, with 18 bases between them. Germline lookup yields CDR1 SEHNR and CDR2 FQNEAQ (reference sequence). In DNA form, the CDR3 reads TGTGCCAGCAGCCACCAGGGCCCCCTTCAGGAGCAGTACTTC. It yields the protein CASSHQGPLQEQYF. Based on the CDR3 plus reference TRBV7-9 and TRBJ2-7, the full variable domain is DTGVSQNPRHKITKRGQNVTFRCDPISEHNRLYWYRQTLGQGPEFLTYFQNEAQLEKSRLLSDRFSAERPKGSFSTLEIQRTEQGDSAMYLCASSHQGPLQEQYFGPGTRLTVT.

This clonotype was detected many times. The chain has TRBV19 and TRBJ2-7; D may be TRBD1 or TRBD2 (5 bases each). The CDR3 totals 14 residues. Germline CDR1 reads LNHDA; CDR2 reads SQIVND (reference sequence). V shed 5 bases and J shed 0 bases, with 11 bases lying between them. CDR3 sequence reads: CASSRGRLSYEQYF. The CDR3, as DNA: TGTGCCAGTAGTCGGGGACGACTCTCCTACGAGCAGTACTTC.

V usage is TRBV29-1 and J usage is TRBJ2-6; D is unresolved. Germline V gene data show CDR1 as SQVTM and CDR2 as ANQGSEA. The ends were cut back, 6 bases at V and 0 bases at J, with 9 bases in the middle. The CDR3 extends over 14 amino acids. The CDR3 here is CSVRLNSGANVLTF. CDR3 nucleotides: TGCAGCGTAAGACTGAACTCTGGGGCCAACGTCCTGACTTTC.

This clonotype occurred a few times. The rearrangement links TRBV9 to TRBJ2-7; weak D call: TRBD2 (6 bases). The CDR3 runs to 13 residues. V was trimmed by 0 bases and J by 5 bases, leaving 9 bases between them. Germline V CDR1 and CDR2: SGDLS, YYNGEE. The CDR3 DNA sequence: TGTGCCAGCAGCGTAGTCGGAGGGCACGAGCAGTACTTC. The encoded protein is CASSVVGGHEQYF. The entire variable domain, with the rest obtained from reference TRBV9 and TRBJ2-7, is as follows: DSGVTQTPKHLITATGQRVTLRCSPRSGDLSVYWYQQSLDQGLQFLIQYYNGEERAKGNILERFSAQQFPDLHSELNLSSLELGDSALYFCASSVVGGHEQYFGPGTRLTVT.

This clonotype was seen repeatedly, ten times or more. This sequence joins TRBV4-2 and TRBJ1-3; the match to TRBD1 covers 7 bases. The V gene end was trimmed by 1 base and the J gene end by 0 bases; junction bases not matched to a gene: 0. This CDR3 has 15 residues. CDR1 and CDR2 (germline): LGHNA, YNFKEQ. This CDR3 is CASSQGQGSGNTIYF. DNA for the CDR3: TGTGCCAGCAGCCAAGGACAGGGCTCTGGAAACACCATATATTTT.

This clonotype was recorded once. A much more abundant neighbour one base away suggests this may be a read error. The chain is built from TRBV14 and TRBJ1-1; no definite D call. CDR3 size: 15 residues. V dropped 3 bases and J dropped 1 base, with 12 bases sitting between them. CDR1 is SGHDN, CDR2 FVKESK, per germline. Here the CDR3 reads CASSHLRTANTEAFF. CDR3 sequence (DNA): TGTGCCAGCAGCCATTTGCGCACAGCGAACACTGAAGCTTTCTTT.